Described below is a single T cell receptor beta chain sequence and its context. Its recognized antigen is unknown. Per-nucleotide qualities are absent, and no much larger clonotype sits a single base away. The data originate from a study of post-analysis software for immune sequencing data (dated by TCRdb to between 2014 and 2016). Regarding the research as a whole: Relapsing-remitting, secondary progressive and progressive-relapsing multiple sclerosis were recorded as disease courses, and subtype annotation was lacking for some patients. A subset of samples was prepared in parallel using single-end sample barcoding, then pooled and co-amplified after Illumina adapter ligation. The patient repertoires were set against 10 or so previously published healthy control repertoires from donors whose ages ranged from 6 to 25 years.

The protocol used for the library was PCR. Sequencing took place on an Illumina HiSeq 2500. Unique molecular identifiers were incorporated into TCR beta cDNA libraries to reduce PCR and sequencing biases. Roughly 0.5 million cDNA molecules were obtained per 1 to 10 million input T cells, so each molecule approximated one T cell. The patient libraries were prepared and sequenced using the same protocol as the earlier healthy control dataset. Within a given batch, samples were prepared together, multiplexed and sequenced on the same HiSeq lane. In the original analysis: Raw barcoded reads were processed with MIGEC, discarding single-read molecular identifier groups before consensus assembly and CDR3 extraction. VDJtools was used for post-analysis of the clonotype tables, with diversity normalized by down-sampling every dataset to the smallest sample size. In repertoire overlap clustering, CDR3 amino acid sequences, but not nucleotide sequences, were matched to correct batch-related cross-sample contamination. TCRdb ran its own pipeline on the public reads, namely fastp trimming at Q25 and MiXCR clone calling, and kept in-frame beta chains. Each entry merges the rows of one CDR3 protein and shows their most common DNA and genes. TCRdb's processing, not the authors' own work, is the source of the V and J calls. Within this sample are hundreds of thousands of distinct CDR3 sequences, with under 55% of them counted one time only. The ten largest account for 12% of the sample.

TCR beta repertoires were profiled from peripheral blood of over 10 young patients with multiple sclerosis to demonstrate the VDJtools post-analysis software. The multiple sclerosis patients were children and adolescents between about 6 and 15 years of age. Including cysteine and phenylalanine, the CDR3 has 15 amino acids. Just the 45-base CDR3 DNA is kept, in frame starting at base 1. According to the germline V gene, CDR1 reads SQVTM and CDR2 reads ANQGSEA. V is pruned by 6 bases and J by 5 bases, leaving 8 bases of the junction without a gene match. The investigation overall reported the following: The control group was slightly older than the multiple sclerosis patient group. Normalized Chao1 diversity was significantly lower in multiple sclerosis patients than controls, suggesting substantial peripheral T-cell clonal expansion. Four or five TRBV segments, including TRBV5-6, TRBV5-1 and TRBV20-1, were significantly more frequent in patients than controls. Direct clustering with F measure showed strong co-clustering of samples prepared in the same batch, prompting a batch-effect correction.

This clonotype was sampled from a girl under 18 with multiple sclerosis. The sample consisted of blood. The V and J segments used are TRBV29-1 and TRBJ2-5, and TRBD2 matches 14 of the central bases. The CDR3 region: CSVRPGTSGSETQYF. The DNA sequence reads TGCAGCGTGAGACCCGGGACTAGCGGGAGTGAGACCCAGTACTTC.